These 23 T cell receptor beta chains came from one sample sequenced in a study of blood T cell repertoires in COVID-19. Clones were read by immunoSEQ multiplex PCR, and TCRdb kept only the in-frame ones, dropping some. This sample has under 150,000 clones, with roughly 80% found just once. The sample was peripheral blood. These receptors all come from a man in his 60s with acute or convalescent COVID-19.

The chain has TRBV10-3 and TRBJ2-7; 7 bases line up with TRBD2. CDR3 length equals 16 residues. V lost 0 bases, J lost 2 bases, and 7 bases stayed unmatched. Germline CDR1 and CDR2: ENHRY and SYGVKD. In DNA form, the CDR3 reads TGTGCCATCAGTGAGTCTACGGGGGGAAAAACCTACGAGCAGTACTTC. This translates into CAISESTGGKTYEQYF.

The J gene is TRBJ2-4, the V gene TRBV10-1; 11 positions match TRBD2. Looked up from germline, CDR1 is WNHNN and CDR2 is SYGVQD (reference sequence). This CDR3 spans 16 amino acids. Trimming at V came to 5 bases and at J to 2 bases, leaving 5 bases not matched to a gene. The CDR3 DNA reads as TGCGCCAGCAGTCCCGGGACTAGCGGACCCAAAAACATTCAGTACTTC. The encoded protein is CASSPGTSGPKNIQYF.

The gene calls are TRBV30 and TRBJ2-2; 8 bases agree with TRBD2. Germline CDR1 GTSNPN, CDR2 SVGIG (reference sequence). Trimming removed 4 bases from V and 7 bases from J; junction bases left unmatched: 11. The CDR3 has 15 residues. The DNA for the CDR3 is TGTGCCTGGAATAGCGGGGATCGCCAGGTCGGGGAGCTGTTTTTT. It specifies CAWNSGDRQVGELFF.

The gene calls are TRBV5-4 and TRBJ2-1; 12 bases are a match to TRBD1. Per germline, CDR1 SGHNT and CDR2 YYREEE (reference sequence). The trim removed 6 bases at V and 6 bases at J, leaving 4 bases unmatched. The CDR3 runs to 14 residues. CDR3 in amino acids: CASKGQGAFNEQFF. For the CDR3, the DNA is TGTGCCAGCAAGGGACAGGGGGCGTTCAATGAGCAGTTCTTC.

The CDR3 DNA reads TGTGCCAGCAGCCGGAGACAGGGTCGCGAAAAACTGTTTTTT. It encodes CASSRRQGREKLFF. This rearrangement joins TRBV9 to TRBJ1-4; TRBD1 matches 7 bases. This CDR3 is built from 14 residues. V was pared by 4 bases and J by 8 bases, with 8 bases of the junction left unmatched. Germline CDR1 SGDLS, CDR2 YYNGEE.

The chain joins TRBV7-9 to TRBJ1-6; 7 bases agree with TRBD1. The CDR3 is 15 amino acids. J was trimmed by 8 bases and V by 5 bases; bases with no gene match: 9. CDR1 is SEHNR and CDR2 is FQNEAQ in the germline V gene (reference sequence). The CDR3 nucleotides are TGTGCCAGCAGCCCTACTACAGGGGTGCATTCACCCCTCCACTTT. Amino acid sequence: CASSPTTGVHSPLHF.

This chain connects TRBV5-6 to TRBJ2-1, with D perhaps matching TRBD1 (6 bases). The CDR3 is 12 residues long. Germline CDR1 reads SGHDT; CDR2 reads YYEEEE. Trimming removed 4 bases at V and 10 bases at J, with 12 bases between. The CDR3 nucleotides read TGTGCCAGCAGCCCACAGGGTCGAGAGCAGTTCTTC. Its protein is CASSPQGREQFF.

The chain has TRBV3-1 (or the pseudogene TRBV3-2) and TRBJ1-1; no clear D gene. This CDR3 is built from 16 residues. The V gene lost 8 bases and the J gene lost 0 bases, with 19 bases spanning the gap. Germline V gene lookup returns CDR1 LGHDT and CDR2 YNNKEL (reference sequence). The CDR3 nucleotides are TGTGCCAGCGGGCGGGAGCTGGGTGGTGTGAACACTGAAGCTTTCTTT. Amino acids: CASGRELGGVNTEAFF.

The CDR3 here is CASRGVSGGYTF. CDR3 nucleotide sequence: TGTGCCAGCAGGGGTGTGAGCGGTGGCTACACCTTC. The chain has TRBV12-3 or TRBV12-4 and TRBJ1-2, with no clear D. There are 12 residues in the CDR3. The V end was cut by 6 bases, the J end by 7 bases, with 12 bases between.

The gene calls are TRBV19 and TRBJ1-2; 7 positions match TRBD1. In germline, CDR1 is LNHDA, CDR2 SQIVND (reference sequence). The V segment lost 10 bases and the J segment 0 bases; nucleotides outside the gene matches: 8. The CDR3 has 14 amino acids. CDR3 coding DNA: TGTGCCAATGTCGGGACAGCACCTAACTATGGCTACACCTTC. This translates into CANVGTAPNYGYTF.

The chain recombines TRBV24-1 with TRBJ2-2, with 7 bases identical to TRBD1. This CDR3 is built from 14 residues. After removal of 9 bases from V and 5 bases from J, the junction contained 8 bases not matched to a gene. CDR1 is KGHDR and CDR2 is SFDVKD in the germline V gene. For the CDR3, the DNA is TGTGCCACCGAGGGGGCTGGACGGACCGGGGAGCTGTTTTTT. Translating it yields CATEGAGRTGELFF.

The V call is TRBV7-8, the J call TRBJ2-2; 9 bases are a match to TRBD2. Germline CDR1 SGHVS, CDR2 FQNEAQ. V gave up 5 bases and J gave up 5 bases; unmatched junction bases: 12. This CDR3 comprises 17 residues. The CDR3: CASSPRGGAWGTGELFF. The CDR3 DNA follows: TGTGCCAGCAGCCCGCGGGGGGGGGCGTGGGGGACCGGGGAGCTGTTTTTT.

Comments on this clone: Its ends do not fully match the called genes, so a read error is possible. V gene TRBV6-5 combines with J gene TRBJ1-2, with TRBD1 identical over 9 bases. CDR1 is MNHEY, CDR2 SVGAGI, per germline. The CDR3 has 12 amino acids. The CDR3 sequence: CAGSYRGLGYTF. The CDR3 coding sequence is TGTGCCGGCAGTTACAGGGGGCTCGGCTACACCTTC.

V usage is TRBV19 and J usage is TRBJ1-2, with D unresolved. This CDR3 contains 12 residues. V lost 1 base, J lost 7 bases, and 7 bases lay in between. CDR1 LNHDA and CDR2 SQIVND come from the germline V gene (reference sequence). CDR3 residues: CASSIAQSGYTF. In nucleotides, the CDR3 is TGTGCCAGTAGTATAGCACAGTCTGGCTACACCTTC.

The J gene is TRBJ2-1, the V gene TRBV7-3; TRBD2 matches at 9 bases. The germline CDR1 and CDR2 sequences are SGHTA and FQGTGA. CDR3 length: 15 amino acids. The trim removed 1 base at V and 9 bases at J, leaving 7 bases unmatched. The CDR3 region is CASSLMASGDGEQFF. In DNA, the CDR3 is TGTGCCAGCAGCTTAATGGCTAGCGGGGATGGTGAGCAGTTCTTC.

This sequence joins TRBV4-1 and TRBJ2-3; 7 bases fit TRBD1. Germline V lookup: CDR1 MGHRA, CDR2 YSYEKL. The V and J ends lost 0 bases and 1 base, in that order; junction bases with no gene match: 4. The CDR3 totals 16 residues. This CDR3 is CASSQDVGQGTDTQYF. CDR3 in DNA: TGCGCCAGCAGCCAAGACGTAGGACAGGGCACAGATACGCAGTATTTT.

In its sample, this clone was seen once. The V and J genes are TRBV19 and TRBJ1-4; D is uncertain. In germline, CDR1 is LNHDA, CDR2 SQIVND (reference sequence). The CDR3 extends over 15 amino acids. Trimming stripped 3 bases from V and 1 base from J, with 9 bases between. CDR3 coding DNA: TGTGCCAGTAGTATGGCGGCGCGAACTAATGAAAAACTGTTTTTT. This encodes CASSMAARTNEKLFF.

The chain is built from TRBV7-2 and TRBJ1-2; a weak D match, TRBD1 (5 bases). V lost 6 bases and J lost 3, with 14 bases in between. The V gene's germline CDR1 is SGHTA and CDR2 FQGNSA. The CDR3 is 14 amino acids. The CDR3 protein is CASSSAGGHYGYTF. The CDR3 DNA reads as TGTGCCAGCAGTTCCGCCGGGGGACACTATGGCTACACCTTC.

The gene calls are TRBV24-1 and TRBJ1-4, with 11 bases lining up with TRBD1. There are 17 residues in the CDR3. The V segment lost 3 bases and the J segment 2 bases; nucleotides outside the gene matches: 4. Germline loops: CDR1 KGHDR, CDR2 SFDVKD. CDR3 in amino acids: CATSDLGQGATNEKLFF. CDR3 bases: TGTGCCACCAGTGATCTTGGACAGGGGGCGACTAATGAAAAACTGTTTTTT.

The chain is built from TRBV7-9 and TRBJ1-5; D call uncertain. Germline CDR1 reads SEHNR; CDR2 reads FQNEAQ (reference sequence). The CDR3 covers 13 residues. V shed 4 bases and J shed 7 bases, with 11 bases lying between them. The CDR3 region is CASSSRRGQPQHF. Written as DNA, the CDR3 is TGTGCCAGCAGCTCCAGACGGGGACAGCCCCAGCATTTT.

V is TRBV5-1 and J is TRBJ2-7, with TRBD1 matching over 9 bases. Germline CDR1 SGHRS, CDR2 YFSETQ. The junction had 5 bases not matched to a gene; V was cut back by 3 bases and J by 1 base. CDR3 length: 15 amino acids. This CDR3 reads CASSSSGTGSYEQYF. DNA of the CDR3: TGCGCCAGCAGCTCTTCCGGGACAGGGTCCTACGAGCAGTACTTC. The variable domain in full, with the rest retrieved from reference TRBV5-1 and TRBJ2-7, is KAGVTQTPRYLIKTRGQQVTLSCSPISGHRSVSWYQQTPGQGLQFLFEYFSETQRNKGNFPGRFSGRQFSNSRSEMNVSTLELGDSALYLCASSSSGTGSYEQYFGPGTRLTVT.

The chain joins TRBV6-2 or TRBV6-3 to TRBJ1-5, with D hard to call. Germline V CDR1 and CDR2: MNHEY, SVGEGT. The V gene lost 2 bases and the J gene lost 0 bases, with 5 bases spanning the gap. The CDR3 has 14 amino acids. The CDR3 DNA reads as TGTGCCAGCAGTTACGGGAGTAGCAATCAGCCCCAGCATTTT. Translation: CASSYGSSNQPQHF.

The CDR3 protein is CASSISPSGWYNEQFF. The DNA for the CDR3 is TGTGCCAGTAGTATATCTCCCTCCGGGTGGTACAATGAGCAGTTCTTC. The V gene is TRBV19, the J gene TRBJ2-1; the D is unclear. This CDR3 spans 16 amino acids. V was clipped by 2 bases and J by 4 bases, with 15 bases between them. The germline CDR1 and CDR2 sequences are LNHDA and SQIVND (reference sequence).